The 8 T cell receptor beta chains below were found in one sample sequenced in a study of technical replicates of blood from a few donors. Only in-frame clones appear in the TCRdb table, and some are missing; sequencing was by immunoSEQ multiplex PCR. The sample lists more than 75,000 clones, roughly 95% seen once, with around 0.4% in the top ten. Sequenced input: T cells isolated from PBMCs. These TCRs come from a human donor in good health.

The J gene is TRBJ2-7, the V gene TRBV7-9, with 9 bases aligning to TRBD1. This CDR3 has 15 amino acids. The germline gives CDR1 SEHNR, CDR2 FQNEAQ (reference sequence). With V trimmed by 5 bases and J by 3 bases, 8 bases remained unmatched. CDR3: CASSRDREGDYEQYF. The DNA for the CDR3 is TGTGCCAGCAGCCGGGACAGGGAGGGGGACTACGAGCAGTACTTC.

The V gene is TRBV11-2, the J gene TRBJ2-7, with 8 bases fitting TRBD2. There are 13 residues in the CDR3. V gave up 5 bases and J gave up 9 bases; unmatched junction bases: 9. CDR1 and CDR2 (germline): SGHAT, FQNNGV. CDR3: CASSHSRLALQYF. The CDR3 nucleotides read TGTGCCAGCAGCCACTCCCGACTAGCGTTGCAGTACTTC.

The chain recombines TRBV7-9 with TRBJ2-1, with 7 bases matching TRBD1. With V trimmed by 5 bases and J by 7 bases, 8 bases remained unmatched. CDR3 size: 14 residues. CDR1 is SEHNR and CDR2 is FQNEAQ in the germline V gene (reference sequence). The DNA for the CDR3 is TGTGCCAGCAGCCGGATCGGACAGGAGAATGAGCAGTTCTTC. Translating gives CASSRIGQENEQFF.

The rearrangement uses TRBV7-9 and TRBJ2-7, with D possibly TRBD2 on 5 matching bases. Between the trimmed V and J ends, which lost 1 base and 5 bases, there was a span of 12 bases. Germline CDR1 is SEHNR and CDR2 is FQNEAQ (reference sequence). The CDR3 runs to 14 residues. This chain's CDR3 is CASSLGLREDEQYF. CDR3 nucleotide sequence: TGTGCCAGCAGCTTAGGGCTTCGGGAAGACGAGCAGTACTTC.

In its sample, this clone was seen once. The CDR3 nucleotides are TGTGCCAGCAGCTTTGAGCGGCAAGAGACCCAGTACTTC. It is translated as CASSFERQETQYF. The V gene is TRBV11-2, the J gene TRBJ2-5; D is possibly TRBD2 (5 bases). This CDR3 has 13 residues. Germline-derived CDR1 and CDR2 are SGHAT and FQNNGV. Trimming stripped 3 bases from V and 2 bases from J, with 7 bases between.

The V call is TRBV2, the J call TRBJ1-1; D unclear. The CDR3 is 11 amino acids. Trimming left V 5 bases short and J 4 bases short, with 5 bases between. Germline assignment: CDR1 SNHLY and CDR2 FYNNEI. The CDR3 here is CASSILTEAFF. DNA of the CDR3: TGTGCCAGCAGTATTCTCACTGAAGCTTTCTTT.

The rearrangement links TRBV2 to TRBJ1-5, with 8 nucleotides matching TRBD1. Germline V gives CDR1 SNHLY, CDR2 FYNNEI. Trimming took 8 bases from V and 4 from J; bases not matched to a gene: 4. This CDR3 is built from 13 residues. The CDR3 is CASGQGLNQPQHF. The DNA for the CDR3 is TGTGCCAGCGGACAGGGCTTAAATCAGCCCCAGCATTTT.

The rearrangement uses TRBV7-2 and TRBJ1-2, with TRBD1 as a possible D gene (5 bases). CDR1 is SGHTA and CDR2 is FQGNSA in the germline V gene. This CDR3 contains 16 residues. Trimming cost V 5 bases and J 2 bases, with 18 bases left between them. CDR3 DNA sequence: TGTGCCAGCAGCAGGGGATCCCCCCACTTAAACTATGGCTACACCTTC. Amino acid sequence: CASSRGSPHLNYGYTF.